Presented here are 25 T cell receptor beta chains from one specimen sequenced in a study of immune evolution from preneoplasia to lung adenocarcinoma. TCRdb keeps only in-frame clones here, not all; method: immunoSEQ multiplex PCR. The data show about 8,100 clones, around 83% seen once. The sequenced material came from FFPE minimally invasive lung adenocarcinoma tissue. These receptors came from a person between 65 and 80 years old with lung adenocarcinoma.

This clone occurred once. The V gene is TRBV29-1, the J gene TRBJ2-7, with D tentatively TRBD1 or TRBD2 (5 bases each). This CDR3 has 14 amino acids. The ends were cut back, 3 bases at V and 1 base at J, with 13 bases in the middle. Looked up from germline, CDR1 is SQVTM and CDR2 is ANQGSEA. Here the CDR3 reads CSVDFGTPSYEQYF. Here the CDR3 DNA reads TGCAGCGTTGATTTCGGGACCCCTTCCTACGAGCAGTACTTC.

In its sample, this clone was seen a few times. Distinct nucleotide sequences in the sample also encode this CDR3. The V call is TRBV30, the J call TRBJ2-7, with D hard to call. Trimming removed 1 base at V and 6 bases at J, with 10 bases between. Germline assignment: CDR1 GTSNPN and CDR2 SVGIG (reference sequence). The CDR3 extends over 12 amino acids. The DNA of the CDR3 is TGTGCCTGGAGTGAAGAAGGCGGCGAGCAGTACTTC. Translating gives CAWSEEGGEQYF. Together with reference TRBV30 and TRBJ2-7, the CDR3 gives the full variable domain: SQTIHQWPATLVQPVGSPLSLECTVEGTSNPNLYWYRQAAGRGLQLLFYSVGIGQISSEVPQNLSASRPQDRQFILSSKKLLLSDSGFYLCAWSEEGGEQYFGPGTRLTVT.

The V gene is TRBV2, the J gene TRBJ1-5; D unresolved. The CDR3 is made up of 14 amino acids. V shed 3 bases and J shed 1 base, with 7 bases lying between them. Germline loops: CDR1 SNHLY, CDR2 FYNNEI. Here the CDR3 DNA reads TGTGCCAGCAGTGACAGGCAAAGCAATCAGCCCCAGCATTTT. It is translated as CASSDRQSNQPQHF.

The rearrangement uses TRBV29-1 and TRBJ2-7; TRBD1 aligns across 7 bases. The CDR3 length is 11 residues. V trimming: 4 bases; J trimming: 6 bases; junction bases outside the gene matches: 3. Germline loops: CDR1 SQVTM, CDR2 ANQGSEA. The DNA of the CDR3 is TGCAGCGTTGGGGGACAGACCGAGCAGTACTTC. Residues: CSVGGQTEQYF.

The CDR3 loop is CATSSLLGTSSYGYTF. The CDR3 bases are TGTGCCACCAGCAGCCTTCTCGGGACGTCGAGCTATGGCTACACCTTC. This rearrangement joins TRBV15 to TRBJ1-2; maybe TRBD1 (5 bases). The CDR3 runs 16 residues. The V end was cut by 3 bases, the J end by 4 bases, with 18 bases between. Germline V gene sequence: CDR1 LNHNV, CDR2 YYDKDF (reference sequence).

CDR3 sequence: CASSGGGRSWGYTF. Here the CDR3 DNA reads TGTGCCAGCAGCGGCGGGGGACGGTCTTGGGGCTACACCTTC. The chain is built from TRBV5-4 and TRBJ1-2, with D possibly being TRBD1 (5 bases). V was cut by 4 bases and J by 8 bases, with 18 bases left in between. The germline V gene has CDR1 SGHNT and CDR2 YYREEE (reference sequence). There are 14 residues in the CDR3.

This rearrangement joins TRBV2 to TRBJ1-4; TRBD1 aligns across 9 bases. This CDR3 comprises 15 residues. The J segment lost 7 bases and the V segment lost 6 bases, leaving 9 bases of the junction unmatched. Germline V lookup: CDR1 SNHLY, CDR2 FYNNEI. The CDR3 DNA reads TGTGCCAGCAGCGAAACAGGGGGCTCGATTGAAAAACTGTTTTTT. It codes for CASSETGGSIEKLFF.

This clone was picked up one time. The V gene is TRBV5-6, the J gene TRBJ2-5; no firm D call. Looked up from germline, CDR1 is SGHDT and CDR2 is YYEEEE. Trimming pared 5 bases from V and 2 bases from J, leaving 16 bases between. The CDR3 sequence is 15 residues long. CDR3 sequence reads: CASRVSNLPQETQYF. CDR3 DNA sequence: TGTGCCAGCAGAGTGTCAAACCTCCCTCAAGAGACCCAGTACTTC.

This chain uses TRBV7-9 with TRBJ2-3; weak D call: TRBD1 (6 bases). The V end was cut by 1 base, the J end by 6 bases, with 17 bases between. This CDR3 comprises 16 residues. Germline V gives CDR1 SEHNR, CDR2 FQNEAQ (reference sequence). The CDR3 DNA reads as TGTGCCAGCAGCTTAGATTTAGGACAGAAGGCGGATACGCAGTATTTT. This sequence encodes CASSLDLGQKADTQYF.

The chain employs TRBV6-1 and TRBJ1-1, with TRBD1 as a possible D gene (5 bases). V was trimmed by 6 bases and J by 5 bases, leaving 13 bases between them. CDR3 size: 13 residues. CDR1 MNHNS and CDR2 SASEGT come from the germline V gene. Written as DNA, the CDR3 is TGTGCCAGCAGGTTAGACGGGGGGACTGAAGCTTTCTTT. This translates into CASRLDGGTEAFF.

The chain recombines TRBV19 with TRBJ2-2, with TRBD2 matching 7 bases. V was clipped by 2 bases and J by 0 bases; unmatched bases: 6. In germline, CDR1 is LNHDA, CDR2 SQIVND (reference sequence). This CDR3 region has 17 residues. In DNA, the CDR3 is TGTGCCAGTAGTATAAGCGGGACCTCTGCGAACACCGGGGAGCTGTTTTTT. This translates into CASSISGTSANTGELFF.

This clone appeared once. This sequence joins TRBV5-1 and TRBJ2-3, with 11 bases lining up with TRBD2. J lost 4 bases, V lost 4 bases, and 8 bases had no gene match. The V gene's germline CDR1 is SGHRS and CDR2 YFSETQ. The CDR3 runs to 16 residues. CDR3 DNA sequence: TGCGCCAGCAGCGGGGGTTCTAGCGGGAGGCCAGATACGCAGTATTTT. As protein: CASSGGSSGRPDTQYF. The full variable domain, in which reference TRBV5-1 and TRBJ2-3 provide the parts outside the CDR3, is KAGVTQTPRYLIKTRGQQVTLSCSPISGHRSVSWYQQTPGQGLQFLFEYFSETQRNKGNFPGRFSGRQFSNSRSEMNVSTLELGDSALYLCASSGGSSGRPDTQYFGPGTRLTVL.

The gene calls are TRBV5-1 and TRBJ2-1; possible D gene TRBD2, 6 bases. V gave up 2 bases and J gave up 4 bases, with 13 bases separating them. CDR3 size: 15 residues. The germline gives CDR1 SGHRS, CDR2 YFSETQ. CDR3 sequence reads: CASSLSGGRYNEQFF. CDR3 bases: TGCGCCAGCAGCTTATCCGGGGGTCGGTACAATGAGCAGTTCTTC. Full variable domain (rest looked up from reference TRBV5-1 and TRBJ2-1): KAGVTQTPRYLIKTRGQQVTLSCSPISGHRSVSWYQQTPGQGLQFLFEYFSETQRNKGNFPGRFSGRQFSNSRSEMNVSTLELGDSALYLCASSLSGGRYNEQFFGPGTRLTVL.

The chain couples TRBV18 to TRBJ2-5; 8 nucleotides match TRBD1. This CDR3 is built from 15 residues. The V and J ends lost 4 bases and 4 bases, in that order; junction bases with no gene match: 8. Germline loops: CDR1 KGHSH, CDR2 LQKENI. This CDR3 is CASSLLGQGTETQYF. The CDR3 nucleotides read TGTGCCAGCTCACTTCTCGGACAGGGAACAGAGACCCAGTACTTC.

The J gene is TRBJ2-5, the V gene TRBV5-6; D is ambiguous. Germline V gives CDR1 SGHDT, CDR2 YYEEEE. V gave up 4 bases and J gave up 5 bases, with 9 bases separating them. The CDR3 has 12 amino acids. The CDR3 nucleotides read TGTGCCAGCAGCCTAATAGGGGAGACCCAGTACTTC. Protein: CASSLIGETQYF.

The chain links TRBV4-1 to TRBJ1-1; no firm D call. The CDR3 totals 14 residues. Germline CDR1 reads MGHRA; CDR2 reads YSYEKL. The V and J ends lost 4 bases and 0 bases respectively, with 9 bases between them. CDR3 in DNA: TGCGCCAGCAGCCCCACCCCGTTGAACACTGAAGCTTTCTTT. It specifies CASSPTPLNTEAFF.

V gene TRBV2 combines with J gene TRBJ2-3; no firm D call. CDR1 and CDR2 from the germline V gene are SNHLY and FYNNEI. V was cut by 6 bases and J by 7 bases, with 8 bases left in between. The CDR3 extends over 11 amino acids. CDR3 sequence: CASSPMYTQYF. CDR3 nucleotides: TGTGCCAGCAGCCCGATGTATACGCAGTATTTT.

This clone was counted only a few times. The V and J genes are TRBV5-6 and TRBJ2-5; 10 nucleotides match TRBD2. Trimming cost V 4 bases and J 5 bases; bases outside gene matches: 11. Germline lookup yields CDR1 SGHDT and CDR2 YYEEEE. The CDR3 has 16 amino acids. The CDR3 is CASSTPPAGGRETQYF. The CDR3 coding sequence is TGTGCCAGCAGCACCCCCCCAGCGGGAGGGCGGGAGACCCAGTACTTC.

The chain joins TRBV4-1 to TRBJ2-7; maybe TRBD1 (5 bases). The CDR3 consists of 16 residues. V gave up 4 bases and J gave up 4 bases, with 20 bases separating them. The germline CDR1 and CDR2 sequences are MGHRA and YSYEKL. CDR3 in DNA: TGCGCCAGCAGCCTGGAGACATTCCCTGGGGCTTACGAGCAGTACTTC. Translation: CASSLETFPGAYEQYF.

The chain recombines TRBV11-2 with TRBJ1-3, with D tentatively TRBD1 (5 bases). V shed 5 bases and J shed 0 bases, with 20 bases lying between them. The CDR3 loop spans 18 amino acids. The germline CDR1 and CDR2 sequences are SGHAT and FQNNGV. The CDR3: CASSPHRGRVDSGNTIYF. Written as DNA, the CDR3 is TGTGCCAGCAGCCCGCACCGAGGCAGGGTCGACTCTGGAAACACCATATATTTT.

In this sample, this clone turned up a few times. The chain links TRBV29-1 to TRBJ2-1, with D hard to call. Germline V gene lookup returns CDR1 SQVTM and CDR2 ANQGSEA. Deletions cut 5 bases from V and 1 base from J, with 9 bases between. The CDR3 runs 13 residues. CDR3 DNA sequence: TGCAGCGTTACAGACGTATCCTACAATGAGCAGTTCTTC. Protein sequence: CSVTDVSYNEQFF.

The V call is TRBV6-6, the J call TRBJ2-7; weak D call: TRBD2 (6 bases). Per germline, CDR1 MNHNY and CDR2 SVGAGI (reference sequence). V was pared by 5 bases and J by 0 bases, with 11 bases between. This CDR3 has 14 residues. The CDR3 DNA is TGTGCCAGCAGTCCATCCGGGGGCTCCTACGAGCAGTACTTC. This encodes CASSPSGGSYEQYF.

The V gene is TRBV6-1, the J gene TRBJ2-5, with a weak D call TRBD2 (5 bases). The length of the CDR3 is 16 residues. Per germline, CDR1 MNHNS and CDR2 SASEGT. V lost 3 bases, J lost 7 bases, and 21 bases lay in between. This CDR3 is CASSESGGRPLPTQYF. CDR3 nucleotide sequence: TGTGCCAGCAGTGAGAGCGGTGGGAGACCCCTACCGACCCAGTACTTC.

The chain uses TRBV9 and TRBJ2-5; a weak D match, TRBD1 (6 bases). Germline values: CDR1 SGDLS, CDR2 YYNGEE. The CDR3 loop spans 17 amino acids. V lost 0 bases, J lost 5 bases, and 20 bases lay in between. This CDR3 reads CASSVGIVTWGPETQYF. CDR3 sequence (DNA): TGTGCCAGCAGCGTAGGAATAGTGACTTGGGGGCCCGAGACCCAGTACTTC.

The chain combines TRBV5-6 with TRBJ2-3, with a weak D call TRBD1 (6 bases). V was clipped by 0 bases and J by 6 bases, with 14 bases between them. This CDR3 is 15 amino acids long. CDR1 is SGHDT, CDR2 YYEEEE, per germline. In DNA form, the CDR3 reads TGTGCCAGCAGCTTGGTACAGGGAAGAGCGGATACGCAGTATTTT. Its protein product is CASSLVQGRADTQYF.